The rows below give T cell receptor beta chains drawn from one sample of a study of T cell responses to AZD1222 COVID-19 vaccine. Data came from immunoSEQ multiplex PCR; TCRdb stores just in-frame clones and leaves some out. The table shows under 100,000 clones, with roughly nine tenths occurring only once. The sequencing here drew on peripheral blood, taken 28 days after the second AZD1222 dose. The receptor set was obtained from an adult who received the AZD1222 COVID-19 vaccine. CDR3s include the opening cysteine and the closing phenylalanine or tryptophan. The D gene is left open where the match is weak. Only some rows state a clone size, as once, few, many or a class for expanded clones.

cdr3_aa | cdr3_nt | v_call | clone_size | j_call | d_call
CASSLQNEQFF | TGTGCCAGCAGCCTACAGAATGAGCAGTTCTTC | TRBV5-6 | NA | TRBJ2-1 | NA
CASSLADSEAFF | TGTGCCAGCAGCTTAGCTGACTCTGAAGCTTTCTTT | TRBV7-8 | NA | TRBJ1-1 | NA
CASSEATGEAFF | TGTGCCAGCAGTGAAGCGACAGGAGAAGCTTTCTTT | TRBV2 | NA | TRBJ1-1 | NA
CASSLVSGGANEQFF | TGTGCCAGCAGCTTAGTGAGCGGGGGGGCCAATGAGCAGTTCTTC | TRBV7-6 | NA | TRBJ2-1 | TRBD2
CASSWGNPYEQYF | TGTGCCAGCAGCTGGGGGAATCCCTACGAGCAGTACTTC | TRBV5-6 | once | TRBJ2-7 | NA
CASSPNLGLDSYEQYF | TGTGCCAGCAGCCCCAACCTCGGGCTAGACTCCTACGAGCAGTACTTC | TRBV9 | NA | TRBJ2-7 | NA
CASSRLGSYEQYF | TGTGCCAGCAGTAGACTGGGCTCCTACGAGCAGTACTTC | TRBV27 | NA | TRBJ2-7 | NA
CASSPLIQEAFF | TGTGCCAGCAGCCCGCTCATACAGGAAGCTTTCTTT | TRBV7-9 | NA | TRBJ1-1 | NA
CASSSGLVREQYF | TGTGCCAGCAGTTCCGGACTAGTCCGTGAGCAGTACTTC | TRBV12-3/TRBV12-4 | NA | TRBJ2-7 | TRBD2
CAWSVPLQGRIGEKLFF | TGTGCCTGGAGTGTACCCCTCCAGGGGAGGATCGGTGAAAAACTGTTTTTT | TRBV30 | NA | TRBJ1-4 | NA
CASSVELNTEAFF | TGTGCCAGCAGCGTAGAACTGAACACTGAAGCTTTCTTT | TRBV9 | NA | TRBJ1-1 | NA
CASNSQGYSGNTIYF | TGCGCCAGCAATTCACAGGGGTACTCTGGAAACACCATATATTTT | TRBV10-2 | once | TRBJ1-3 | TRBD1
CAWSVGTGATIYF | TGTGCCTGGAGTGTAGGAACAGGGGCGACCATATATTTT | TRBV30 | NA | TRBJ1-3 | TRBD1
CASSLIGEGILHEQYF | TGCGCCAGCAGCCTCATCGGGGAAGGGATCCTACACGAGCAGTACTTC | TRBV4-3 | NA | TRBJ2-7 | NA
CASSRGFSGYEETQYF | TGCGCCAGCAGCCGGGGGTTCTCAGGGTATGAGGAGACCCAGTACTTC | TRBV4-3 | NA | TRBJ2-5 | NA
CASSPTAGSANYGYTF | TGTGCCAGCAGCCCAACTGCCGGGTCCGCTAACTATGGCTACACCTTC | TRBV7-9 | NA | TRBJ1-2 | NA
CASRRGQLDSYEQYF | TGCGCCAGCAGACGCGGACAGCTCGATAGCTACGAGCAGTACTTC | TRBV4-3 | NA | TRBJ2-7 | NA
CASSTPGLGTTSTDTQYF | TGTGCCAGCAGTACCCCGGGACTAGGAACAACTAGCACAGATACGCAGTATTTT | TRBV28 | NA | TRBJ2-3 | TRBD2
CASSQGQLATYEQYF | TGCGCCAGCAGCCAGGGGCAGTTAGCTACCTACGAGCAGTACTTC | TRBV4-3 | NA | TRBJ2-7 | NA
CSVVFASGGASRTDTQYF | TGCAGCGTTGTTTTCGCTAGCGGGGGGGCAAGCCGCACAGATACGCAGTATTTT | TRBV29-1 | NA | TRBJ2-3 | TRBD2
CASSQTPSGVNTEAFF | TGCGCCAGCAGCCAAACGCCGTCGGGGGTGAACACTGAAGCTTTCTTT | TRBV4-1 | NA | TRBJ1-1 | NA
CASSPTTGSNEQYF | TGTGCCAGCTCACCGACGACAGGGTCGAACGAGCAGTACTTC | TRBV18 | few | TRBJ2-7 | TRBD1
CASSHTKTALRGYGYTF | TGTGCCAGCAGCCATACTAAAACGGCCCTCCGAGGCTATGGCTACACCTTC | TRBV5-4 | NA | TRBJ1-2 | NA
CAWSVGQGSGNTIYF | TGTGCCTGGAGTGTAGGACAGGGGTCTGGAAACACCATATATTTT | TRBV30 | NA | TRBJ1-3 | TRBD1
CASNLRGPPYEQYF | TGTGCCAGCAACCTAAGGGGGCCTCCCTACGAGCAGTACTTC | TRBV7-2 | NA | TRBJ2-7 | TRBD1
CASRLGGVGVTPLHF | TGTGCCAGCAGACTAGGAGGGGTTGGGGTTACACCCCTCCACTTT | TRBV7-9 | NA | TRBJ1-6 | NA
CASSGIEIKTSVQQYF | TGTGCCAGCAGTGGGATCGAAATCAAGACTAGCGTCCAGCAGTACTTC | TRBV25-1 | NA | TRBJ2-7 | TRBD2